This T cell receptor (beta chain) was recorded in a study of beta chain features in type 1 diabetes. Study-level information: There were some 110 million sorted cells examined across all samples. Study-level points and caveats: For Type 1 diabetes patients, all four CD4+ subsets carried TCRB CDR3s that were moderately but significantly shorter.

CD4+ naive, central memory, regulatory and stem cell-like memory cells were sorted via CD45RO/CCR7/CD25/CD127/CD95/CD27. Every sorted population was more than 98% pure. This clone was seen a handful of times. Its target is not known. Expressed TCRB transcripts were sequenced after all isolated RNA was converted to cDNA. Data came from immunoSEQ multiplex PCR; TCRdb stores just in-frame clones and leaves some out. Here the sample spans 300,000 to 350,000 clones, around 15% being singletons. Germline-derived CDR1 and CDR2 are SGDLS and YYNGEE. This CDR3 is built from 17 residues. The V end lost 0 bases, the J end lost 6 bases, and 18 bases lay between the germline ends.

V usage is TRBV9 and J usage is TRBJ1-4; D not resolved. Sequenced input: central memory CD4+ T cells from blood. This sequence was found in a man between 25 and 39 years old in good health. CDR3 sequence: CASSVGPGQDHYEKLFF. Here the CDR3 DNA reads TGTGCCAGCAGCGTAGGGCCCGGGCAAGATCACTATGAAAAACTGTTTTTT. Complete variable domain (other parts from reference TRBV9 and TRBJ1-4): DSGVTQTPKHLITATGQRVTLRCSPRSGDLSVYWYQQSLDQGLQFLIQYYNGEERAKGNILERFSAQQFPDLHSELNLSSLELGDSALYFCASSVGPGQDHYEKLFFGSGTQLSVL.